The 5 T cell receptor beta chains reported below all come from one sample, sequenced in a study of blood T cell repertoires in COVID-19. Assay used: immunoSEQ multiplex PCR; TCRdb lists only in-frame clones, some missing. The sample contains roughly 120,000 clones, around 89% of which appear only once. Sequences were obtained from peripheral blood. The receptor set was obtained from a woman aged 55-69 years with COVID-19, enrolled during active disease.

This clone was observed a few times. V and J are TRBV4-2 and TRBJ1-5; 9 nucleotides match TRBD1. The V gene end was trimmed by 4 bases and the J gene end by 7 bases; junction bases not matched to a gene: 11. The CDR3 loop spans 16 amino acids. Germline CDR1 and CDR2: LGHNA and YNFKEQ. This CDR3 is CASSPGQGQGFQPQHF. The CDR3 DNA is TGTGCCAGCAGCCCGGGGCAGGGACAGGGCTTCCAGCCCCAGCATTTT.

The chain is built from TRBV3-1 (or the pseudogene TRBV3-2) and TRBJ2-2, with 10 bases lining up with TRBD1. There are 16 residues in the CDR3. CDR1 LGHDT and CDR2 YNNKEL come from the germline V gene (reference sequence). Trimming at V came to 1 base and at J to 6 bases, leaving 5 bases not matched to a gene. CDR3 amino acids: CASSQVRDRGSGELFF. CDR3 sequence (DNA): TGTGCCAGCAGCCAAGTCCGGGACAGGGGTTCCGGGGAGCTGTTTTTT.

The V call is TRBV2, the J call TRBJ2-5; TRBD2 aligns across 9 bases. Trimming cost V 6 bases and J 5 bases; bases outside gene matches: 10. There are 15 residues in the CDR3. The germline V gene encodes CDR1 SNHLY and CDR2 FYNNEI. CDR3 DNA sequence: TGTGCCAGCAGCCCCGAGCGGGGGGCCCGGGAGACCCAGTACTTC. This gives the protein CASSPERGARETQYF.

This clone showed up just a few times. This chain links TRBV14 with TRBJ1-1; D not resolved. V lost 3 bases and J 2 bases, leaving 7 bases between the germline ends. The CDR3 runs to 13 residues. In germline, CDR1 is SGHDN, CDR2 FVKESK. CDR3 amino acids: CASSHSTNTEAFF. CDR3 nucleotide sequence: TGTGCCAGCAGCCACAGTACCAACACTGAAGCTTTCTTT.

The rearrangement uses TRBV5-1 and TRBJ1-6, with D perhaps matching TRBD1 (5 bases). The CDR3 is 17 residues long. CDR1 is SGHRS and CDR2 is YFSETQ in the germline V gene. V dropped 6 bases and J dropped 7 bases, with 23 bases sitting between them. The CDR3 DNA is TGCGCCAGCACTAATGATAGGGGTATCGGCCCGAATTCACCCCTCCACTTT. This sequence encodes CASTNDRGIGPNSPLHF.